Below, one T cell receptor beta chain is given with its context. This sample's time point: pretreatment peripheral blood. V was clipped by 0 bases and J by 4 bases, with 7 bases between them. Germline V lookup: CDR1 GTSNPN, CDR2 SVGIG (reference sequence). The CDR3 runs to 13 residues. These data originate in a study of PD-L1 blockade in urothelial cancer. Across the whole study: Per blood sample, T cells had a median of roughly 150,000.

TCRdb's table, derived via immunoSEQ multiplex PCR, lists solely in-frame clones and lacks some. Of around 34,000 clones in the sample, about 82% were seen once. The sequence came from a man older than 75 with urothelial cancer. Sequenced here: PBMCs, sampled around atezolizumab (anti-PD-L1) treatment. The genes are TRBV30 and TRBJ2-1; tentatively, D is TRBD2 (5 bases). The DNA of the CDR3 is TGTGCCTGGAGTGTAGCGGAGTACAATGAGCAGTTCTTC. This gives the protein CAWSVAEYNEQFF. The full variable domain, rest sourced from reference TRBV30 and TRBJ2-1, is SQTIHQWPATLVQPVGSPLSLECTVEGTSNPNLYWYRQAAGRGLQLLFYSVGIGQISSEVPQNLSASRPQDRQFILSSKKLLLSDSGFYLCAWSVAEYNEQFFGPGTRLTVL.